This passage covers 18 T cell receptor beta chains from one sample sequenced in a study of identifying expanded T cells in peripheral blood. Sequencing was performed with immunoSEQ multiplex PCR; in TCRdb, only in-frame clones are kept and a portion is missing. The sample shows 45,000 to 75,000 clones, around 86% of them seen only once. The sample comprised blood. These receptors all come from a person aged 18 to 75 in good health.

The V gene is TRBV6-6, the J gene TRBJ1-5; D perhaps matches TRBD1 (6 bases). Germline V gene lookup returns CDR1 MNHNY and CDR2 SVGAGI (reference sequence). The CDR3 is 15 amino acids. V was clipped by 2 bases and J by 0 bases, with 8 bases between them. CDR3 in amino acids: CASSYMGASNQPQHF. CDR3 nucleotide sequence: TGTGCCAGCAGTTACATGGGGGCTAGCAATCAGCCCCAGCATTTT.

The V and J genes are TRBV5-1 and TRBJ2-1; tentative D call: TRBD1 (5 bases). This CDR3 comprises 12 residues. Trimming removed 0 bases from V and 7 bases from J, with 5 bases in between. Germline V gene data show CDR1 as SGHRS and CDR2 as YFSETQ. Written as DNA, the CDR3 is TGCGCCAGCAGCTTGGAGGGGAATGAGCAGTTCTTC. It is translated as CASSLEGNEQFF.

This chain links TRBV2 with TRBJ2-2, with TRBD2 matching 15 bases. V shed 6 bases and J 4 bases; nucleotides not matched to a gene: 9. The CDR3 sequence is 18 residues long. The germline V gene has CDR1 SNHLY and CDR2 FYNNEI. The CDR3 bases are TGTGCCAGCAGGCTGAGGACTAGCGGGAGGGCGGGCACCGGGGAGCTGTTTTTT. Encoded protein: CASRLRTSGRAGTGELFF.

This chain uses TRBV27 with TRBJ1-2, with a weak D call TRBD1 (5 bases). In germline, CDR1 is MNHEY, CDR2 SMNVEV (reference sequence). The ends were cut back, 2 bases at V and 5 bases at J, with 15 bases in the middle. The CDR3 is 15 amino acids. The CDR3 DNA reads TGTGCCAGCAGTTTAAGGGCAGGGAAGGCGTATGGCTACACCTTC. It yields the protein CASSLRAGKAYGYTF.

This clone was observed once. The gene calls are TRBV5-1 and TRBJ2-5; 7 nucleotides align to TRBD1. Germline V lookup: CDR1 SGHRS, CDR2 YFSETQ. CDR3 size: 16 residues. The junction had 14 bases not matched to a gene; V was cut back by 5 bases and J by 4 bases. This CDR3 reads CASSSRTGISRETQYF. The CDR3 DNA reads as TGCGCCAGCAGTTCGAGGACAGGAATTAGTCGAGAGACCCAGTACTTC.

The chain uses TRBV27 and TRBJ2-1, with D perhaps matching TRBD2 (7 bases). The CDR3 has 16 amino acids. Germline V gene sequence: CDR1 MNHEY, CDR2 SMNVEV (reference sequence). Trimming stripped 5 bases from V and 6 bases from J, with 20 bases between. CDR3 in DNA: TGTGCCAGCAGTGCCATGGGCGGGGGCCTTTCCAATGAGCAGTTCTTC. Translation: CASSAMGGGLSNEQFF.

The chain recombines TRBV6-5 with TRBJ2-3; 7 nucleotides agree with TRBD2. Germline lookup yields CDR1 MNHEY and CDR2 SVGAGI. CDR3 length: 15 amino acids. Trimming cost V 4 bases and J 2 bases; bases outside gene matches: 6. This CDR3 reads CASSLGLTNTDTQYF. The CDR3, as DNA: TGTGCCAGCAGTTTGGGACTAACAAACACAGATACGCAGTATTTT.

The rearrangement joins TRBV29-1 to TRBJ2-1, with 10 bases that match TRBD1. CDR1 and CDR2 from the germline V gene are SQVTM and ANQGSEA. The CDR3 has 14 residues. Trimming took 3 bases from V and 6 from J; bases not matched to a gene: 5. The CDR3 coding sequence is TGCAGCGTTGACCCCGGGACAGGGGTCAATGAGCAGTTCTTC. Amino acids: CSVDPGTGVNEQFF.

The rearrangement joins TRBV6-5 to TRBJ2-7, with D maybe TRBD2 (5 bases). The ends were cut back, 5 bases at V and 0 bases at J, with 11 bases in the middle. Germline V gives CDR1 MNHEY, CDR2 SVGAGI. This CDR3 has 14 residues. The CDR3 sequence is CASSPVRDSYEQYF. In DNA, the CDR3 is TGTGCCAGCAGTCCCGTACGGGACTCCTACGAGCAGTACTTC.

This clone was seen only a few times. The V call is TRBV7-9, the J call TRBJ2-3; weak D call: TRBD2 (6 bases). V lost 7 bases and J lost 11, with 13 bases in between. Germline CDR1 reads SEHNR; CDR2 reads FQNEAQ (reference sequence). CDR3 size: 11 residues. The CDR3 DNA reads TGTGCCAGCAAGGGAGGTGCGATGCAGTATTTT. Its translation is CASKGGAMQYF.

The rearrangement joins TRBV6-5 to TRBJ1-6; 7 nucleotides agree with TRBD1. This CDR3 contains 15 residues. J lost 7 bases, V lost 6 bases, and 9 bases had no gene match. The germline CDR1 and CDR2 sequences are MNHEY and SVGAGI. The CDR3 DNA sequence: TGTGCCAGCAGCAAAGGACAGGCCCTAAATTCACCCCTCCACTTT. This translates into CASSKGQALNSPLHF.

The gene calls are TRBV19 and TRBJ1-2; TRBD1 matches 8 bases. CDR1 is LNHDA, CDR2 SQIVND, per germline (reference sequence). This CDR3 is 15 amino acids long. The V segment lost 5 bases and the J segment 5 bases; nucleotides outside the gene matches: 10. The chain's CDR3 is CASSSQTGVYYGYTF. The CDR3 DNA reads TGTGCCAGTAGTTCTCAGACAGGGGTCTATTATGGCTACACCTTC.

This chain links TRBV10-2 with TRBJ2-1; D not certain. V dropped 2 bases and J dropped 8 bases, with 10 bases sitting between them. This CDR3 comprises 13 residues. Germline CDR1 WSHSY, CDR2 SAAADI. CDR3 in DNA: TGCGCCAGCAGTGAGGGACGAACCCATGAGCAGTTCTTC. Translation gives CASSEGRTHEQFF.

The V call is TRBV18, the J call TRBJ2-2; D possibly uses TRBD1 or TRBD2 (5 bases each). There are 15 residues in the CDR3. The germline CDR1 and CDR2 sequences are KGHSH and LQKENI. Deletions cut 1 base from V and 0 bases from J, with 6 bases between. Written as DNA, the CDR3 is TGTGCCAGCTCACCACGGGGGACGAACACCGGGGAGCTGTTTTTT. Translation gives CASSPRGTNTGELFF.

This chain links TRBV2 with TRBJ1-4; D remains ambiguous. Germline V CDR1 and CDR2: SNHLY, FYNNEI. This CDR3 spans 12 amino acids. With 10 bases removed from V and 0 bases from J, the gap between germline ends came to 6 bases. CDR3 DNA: TGTGCCACCAGAGCAACTAATGAAAAACTGTTTTTT. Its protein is CATRATNEKLFF.

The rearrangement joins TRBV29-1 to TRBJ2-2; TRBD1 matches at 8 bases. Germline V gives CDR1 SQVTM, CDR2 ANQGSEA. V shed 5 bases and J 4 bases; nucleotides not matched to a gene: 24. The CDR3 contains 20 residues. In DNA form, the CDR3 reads TGCAGCGTTAGTGGGGTCGGTGGACAGGGCGGTTTGGAGTTCACCGGGGAGCTGTTTTTT. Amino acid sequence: CSVSGVGGQGGLEFTGELFF.

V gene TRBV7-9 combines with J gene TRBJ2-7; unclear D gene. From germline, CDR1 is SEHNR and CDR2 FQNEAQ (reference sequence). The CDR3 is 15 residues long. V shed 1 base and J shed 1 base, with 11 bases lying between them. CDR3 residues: CASSLVESPSYEQYF. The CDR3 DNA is TGTGCCAGCAGCTTAGTTGAGAGCCCATCCTACGAGCAGTACTTC.

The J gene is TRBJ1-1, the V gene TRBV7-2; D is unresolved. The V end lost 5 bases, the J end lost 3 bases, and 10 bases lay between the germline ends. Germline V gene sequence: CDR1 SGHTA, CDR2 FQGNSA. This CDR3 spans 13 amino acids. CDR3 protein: CASSPQRYTEAFF. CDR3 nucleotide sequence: TGTGCCAGCAGCCCGCAGAGGTACACTGAAGCTTTCTTT.